This T cell receptor beta chain was retrieved from a study of cytomegalovirus exposure and HLA in healthy donors. Points on this clone: Its antigen is still unknown.

Primers: 60 Vbeta forward and 13 Jbeta reverse. Here immunoSEQ multiplex PCR was the method, and the copy in TCRdb shows in-frame clones only, minus some. Among roughly 150,000 clones listed, around 77% were seen once. CDR3 length equals 14 residues. V was trimmed by 5 bases and J by 6 bases, leaving 15 bases between them. Per the germline V gene, CDR1 is MNHEY and CDR2 is SVGAGI. Findings and caveats of the study: Sequencing likely produced, as an artifact, a cluster of highly shared sequence variants. Among the CMV-associated chains, three were confirmed in vitro as specific for CMV antigens. Common viral pathogens seemed, in a later analysis, to connect with several of the most significant clusters.

This chain connects TRBV6-5 to TRBJ2-3; D remains ambiguous. The sequenced material came from PBMCs. The receptor comes from a woman aged 35 to 49 in good health and CMV-seronegative. CDR3 coding DNA: TGTGCCAGCAGTCGCGATCTTACCACGGATACGCAGTATTTT. Protein sequence: CASSRDLTTDTQYF.